This TCR beta chain was observed in a study of cytomegalovirus exposure and HLA in healthy donors. The CDR3 totals 13 residues. The V gene's germline CDR1 is MDHEN and CDR2 SYDVKM. V lost 6 bases and J lost 6, with 12 bases in between. Primers: 60 Vbeta forward and 13 Jbeta reverse. Using immunoSEQ multiplex PCR, the repertoire was profiled, and TCRdb retains in-frame clones only, with some absent. The repertoire consists of some 220,000 clones, with just over 75% occurring once and the leading ten covering around 2.9%. This receptor was identified in a woman aged 60-75 years in good health and CMV-seropositive. The chain is built from TRBV28 and TRBJ2-4; TRBD2 is a possible D gene (6 bases). Sequences were obtained from PBMCs. CDR3 sequence: CASRGRHPNIQYF. The CDR3 region has the DNA TGTGCCAGCAGGGGGAGGCACCCAAACATTCAGTACTTC.